This TCR beta chain was retrieved from a study of blood T cells in healthy people across ages. Findings and limits, study-wide: Higher diversity and more naive CD4+ cells were features of long-lived donors, compared to aged donors. The CMV status of each donor remained undetermined, and this could have confounded shifts in expanded clonotypes. Per million T cells, the diversity of TCR beta decreased roughly linearly as age advanced.

The CDR3 spans 17 residues. Germline V gene sequence: CDR1 LGHNA, CDR2 YNFKEQ. Combining a sample-barcoded 5' primer with a J-beta primer mix, a second PCR ran for roughly 6 to 12 cycles. A tag from a template-switch adaptor with 12 random nucleotides marked each cDNA molecule. Each CDR3 protein is one row after TCRdb ran MiXCR on the 5' RACE reads. The table lists under 2,000,000 distinct CDR3 sequences, 49% of them singletons, with 2% to 2.5% in the top ten. Concerning this clonotype: Its antigen is currently unknown. Relative to the germline gene, one junction end is altered; a read error may explain this.

Sample: blood. This clonotype originated in a woman aged 40-49 years in good health. V and J are TRBV4-2 and TRBJ2-3; possible D gene TRBD1, 6 bases. This CDR3 is CASSQTLPRGRTDTRYF. DNA of the CDR3: TGTGCCAGCAGCCAAACCCTCCCGAGGGGAAGGACAGATACGCGGTATTTT.